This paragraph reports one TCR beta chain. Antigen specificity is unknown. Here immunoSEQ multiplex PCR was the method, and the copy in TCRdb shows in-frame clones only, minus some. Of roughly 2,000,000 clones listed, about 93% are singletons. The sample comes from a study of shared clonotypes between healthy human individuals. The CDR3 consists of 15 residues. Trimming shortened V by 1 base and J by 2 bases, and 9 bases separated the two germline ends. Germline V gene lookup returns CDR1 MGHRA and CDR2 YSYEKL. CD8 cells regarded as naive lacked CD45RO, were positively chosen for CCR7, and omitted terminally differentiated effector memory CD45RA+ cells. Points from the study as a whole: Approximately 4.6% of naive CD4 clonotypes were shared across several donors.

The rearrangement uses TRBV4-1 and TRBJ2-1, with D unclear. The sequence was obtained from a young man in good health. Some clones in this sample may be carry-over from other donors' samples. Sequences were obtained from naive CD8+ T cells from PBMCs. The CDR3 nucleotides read TGCGCCAGCAGCCAAGGACACCAGACCTACAATGAGCAGTTCTTC. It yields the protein CASSQGHQTYNEQFF.